The source of this TCR beta chain is a study of T cell clonality in common variable immunodeficiency. Germline assignment: CDR1 SGHRS and CDR2 YFSETQ. CDR3 length: 12 amino acids. V was clipped by 5 bases and J by 6 bases, with 12 bases between them. This clone appeared many times. Its antigen remains unknown. The read stops 3 residues short of the end of the CDR3; the missing end is completed from the germline J gene. Sequenced by immunoSEQ multiplex PCR; TCRdb stores in-frame clones only, minus some. The sample was found to contain approximately 75,000 clones, and every one recurs. Caucasian heritage predominated among both patients and controls. Overall study results and limits: CVID subjects shared fewer TCRbeta clones than healthy controls did. What drives increased CVID clonality needs T cell subpopulation sequencing. Compared with healthy controls, CVID subjects showed increased TCRbeta clonality, mostly in about a third.

The chain has TRBV5-1 and TRBJ2-7; D perhaps matches TRBD1 (6 bases). The TCR originated in a person aged 18 to 75 in good health. Sequencing was carried out using peripheral blood mononuclear cells. CDR3 bases read: TGCGCCAGCAGTTTCATAGGGGGCGAG. This gives the protein CASSFIGGE. The full CDR3 reads CASSFIGGEQYF.